The source of this T cell receptor (beta chain) is a study of T-cell reconstitution after alpha-beta-depleted transplantation in children (dated by TCRdb to about 2016). A note on the overall study: T-cell immune reconstitution after TCRalphabeta/CD19-depleted allogeneic hematopoietic cell transplantation in children was quantitatively tracked in the study by means of TCR repertoire profiling. Study-wide conclusions, independent of this receptor: Over subsequent months, a decline in hyperexpanded clone frequencies was noted, and after one year, T-cell counts and TCRbeta diversity were mostly ascribed to newly produced T cells. The apparently early alphabetaT-cell count recovery about two months after transplant was reportedly dependent on only several hundred rapidly expanded clones derived from non-depleted graft cells. The high TCRbeta diversity at day 60 in some patients was ascribed to recipient T cells and intrathymic progenitors that had survived conditioning.

Library preparation employed PCR. TCRdb records Illumina HiSeq 2500 as the sequencer. TCR library preparation used molecular barcoding, with unique molecular identifiers applied to normalize quantification of the TCRbeta repertoire. The raw public data were reprocessed by TCRdb itself: fastp quality trimming at Q25, MiXCR clonotype calling, in-frame beta chains only. Here each entry gathers all rows of one CDR3 protein and keeps the most common genes and DNA. The sample includes hundreds of thousands of distinct CDR3 sequences, with 16% observed a single time. Approximately 5% of the sample belongs to the ten largest clones. In the paper's terms, the treatment or condition label means: allogeneic hematopoietic cell transplantation with graft depleted of TCRalphabeta T cells and CD19 B cells. The transplant recipients were children given TCRalphabeta/CD19-depleted allogeneic hematopoietic cell grafts.

Notes on this clonotype: Its antigen is unknown. No base quality values were provided; no much bigger clone lies one nucleotide off.

From the cysteine up to the phenylalanine, the CDR3 has a length of 12 residues. Left in the record is the CDR3 DNA by itself, 36 bases read in frame from the first base. CDR1 and CDR2 are drawn from the germline V gene (reference sequence): DFQATT, SNEGSKA. Deletion took 0 bases off V and 3 bases off J, with a span of 6 bases between the germline ends. The chain employs TRBV20-1 and TRBJ2-7; tentative D gene TRBD1, with 5 bases matching. The input for sequencing was PBMCs, mostly from graft donor cells, taken 360 days after TCRalphabeta/CD19-depleted stem cell transplant. The sequence came from a male patient between 10 and 17 years old who had a stem cell transplant for acute lymphoblastic leukemia, so the T cells may come from the graft donor. At the DNA level, the sequence is TGCAGTGCTAGAGACGACAGCTACGAGCAGTACTTC. Its protein product is CSARDDSYEQYF.